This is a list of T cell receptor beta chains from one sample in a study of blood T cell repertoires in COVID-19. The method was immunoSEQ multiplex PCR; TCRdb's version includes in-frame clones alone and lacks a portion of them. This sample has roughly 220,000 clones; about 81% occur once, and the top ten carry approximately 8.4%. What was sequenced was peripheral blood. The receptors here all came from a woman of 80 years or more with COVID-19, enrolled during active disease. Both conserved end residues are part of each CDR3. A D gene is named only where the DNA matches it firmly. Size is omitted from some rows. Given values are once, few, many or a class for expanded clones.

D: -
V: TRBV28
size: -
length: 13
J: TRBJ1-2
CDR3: CASSLPGNYGYTF
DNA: TGTGCCAGCAGTTTACCAGGCAACTATGGCTACACCTTC

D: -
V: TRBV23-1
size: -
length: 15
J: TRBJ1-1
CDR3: CASSQSPDRRSKAFF
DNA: TGCGCCAGCAGTCAATCTCCCGACAGGAGGAGTAAAGCTTTCTTT

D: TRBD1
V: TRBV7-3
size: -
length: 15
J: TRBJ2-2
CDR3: CASSSGQGLAGELFF
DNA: TGTGCCAGCAGCTCGGGACAGGGCTTAGCCGGGGAGCTGTTTTTT

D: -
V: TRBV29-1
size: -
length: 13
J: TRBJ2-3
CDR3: CSALSGDTDTQYF
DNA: TGCAGCGCCTTATCAGGGGACACAGATACGCAGTATTTT

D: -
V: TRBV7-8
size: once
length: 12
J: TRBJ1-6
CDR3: CASSPEGSPLHF
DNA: TGTGCCAGCAGCCCTGAGGGTTCACCCCTCCACTTT

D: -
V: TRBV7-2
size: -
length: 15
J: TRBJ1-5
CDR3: CASSFRPGGNQPQHF
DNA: TGTGCCAGCAGCTTTCGGCCAGGGGGCAATCAGCCCCAGCATTTT

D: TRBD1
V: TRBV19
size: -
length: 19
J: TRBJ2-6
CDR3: CASSKIRTGAFPGANVLTF
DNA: TGTGCCAGTAGTAAAATAAGGACAGGTGCTTTCCCTGGGGCCAACGTCCTGACTTTC

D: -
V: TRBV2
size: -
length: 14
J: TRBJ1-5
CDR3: CASSGEVSNQPQHF
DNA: TGTGCCAGCAGTGGGGAGGTTAGCAATCAGCCCCAGCATTTT

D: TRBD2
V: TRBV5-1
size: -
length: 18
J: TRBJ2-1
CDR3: CASSWIPGLGLGYNEQFF
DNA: TGCGCCAGCAGCTGGATCCCAGGACTAGGGTTGGGATACAATGAGCAGTTCTTC

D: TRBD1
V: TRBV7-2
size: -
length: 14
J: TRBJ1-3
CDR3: CASSSGQGGNTIYF
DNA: TGTGCCAGCAGCTCCGGACAGGGGGGAAACACCATATATTTT

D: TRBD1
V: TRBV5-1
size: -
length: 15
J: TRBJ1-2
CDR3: CASSSSGQGARGYTF
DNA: TGCGCCAGCAGCTCTTCCGGACAGGGGGCAAGGGGCTACACCTTC

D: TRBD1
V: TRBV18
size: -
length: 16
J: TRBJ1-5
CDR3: CASSPPSGQGRQPQHF
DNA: TGTGCCAGCTCACCCCCTTCGGGACAGGGAAGACAGCCCCAGCATTTT

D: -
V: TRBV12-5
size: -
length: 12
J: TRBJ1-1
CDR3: CASGLQDTEAFF
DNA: TGTGCTAGTGGTTTGCAGGACACTGAAGCTTTCTTT

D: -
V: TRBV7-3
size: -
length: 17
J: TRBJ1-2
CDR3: CASRPSTGTHTNYGYTF
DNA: TGTGCCAGCAGACCCTCGACCGGGACACATACTAACTATGGCTACACCTTC

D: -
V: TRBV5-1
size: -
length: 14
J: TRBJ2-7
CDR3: CASSLGQIYGEQYF
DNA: TGCGCCAGCAGCTTAGGACAGATCTACGGCGAGCAGTACTTC

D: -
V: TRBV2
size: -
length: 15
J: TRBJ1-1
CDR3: CASKKADRGNTEAFF
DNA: TGTGCCAGCAAAAAGGCGGACAGAGGGAACACTGAAGCTTTCTTT

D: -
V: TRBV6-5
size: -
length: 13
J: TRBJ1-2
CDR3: CASTPSGGYGYTF
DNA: TGTGCCAGCACCCCCTCGGGAGGCTATGGCTACACCTTC

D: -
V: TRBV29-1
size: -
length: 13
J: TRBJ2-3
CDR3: CSVEKRSTDTQYF
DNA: TGCAGCGTTGAAAAGCGGAGCACAGATACGCAGTATTTT

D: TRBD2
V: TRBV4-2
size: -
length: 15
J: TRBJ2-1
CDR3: CASSRNGGRDNEQFF
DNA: TGTGCCAGCAGCCGAAACGGTGGGAGGGACAATGAGCAGTTCTTC

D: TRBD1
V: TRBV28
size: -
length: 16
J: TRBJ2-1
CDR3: CASSLNGQGSFDEQFF
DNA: TGTGCCAGCAGTTTAAACGGACAGGGGAGTTTCGATGAGCAGTTCTTC

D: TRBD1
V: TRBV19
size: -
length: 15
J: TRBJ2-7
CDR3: CASTRDGTGVYEQYF
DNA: TGTGCCAGTACCAGAGATGGGACAGGGGTCTACGAGCAGTACTTC

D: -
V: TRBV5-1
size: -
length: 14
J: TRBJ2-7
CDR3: CASSYTGTPYEQYF
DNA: TGCGCCAGCAGCTATACTGGGACTCCCTACGAGCAGTACTTC

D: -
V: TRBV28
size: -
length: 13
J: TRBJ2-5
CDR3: CASIQRPVGTQYF
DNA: TGTGCCAGCATCCAGAGGCCAGTTGGGACCCAGTACTTC

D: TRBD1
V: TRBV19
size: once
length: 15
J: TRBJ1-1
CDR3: CASSTDRARNTEAFF
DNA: TGTGCCAGTAGTACCGACAGGGCCCGGAACACTGAAGCTTTCTTT

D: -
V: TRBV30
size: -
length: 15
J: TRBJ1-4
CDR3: CAWSVPGISREKLFF
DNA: TGTGCCTGGAGTGTACCAGGGATTTCGCGTGAAAAACTGTTTTTT

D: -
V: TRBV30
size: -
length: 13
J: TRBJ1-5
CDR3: CAWSVSGLQPQHF
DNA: TGTGCCTGGAGTGTATCAGGATTGCAGCCCCAGCATTTT

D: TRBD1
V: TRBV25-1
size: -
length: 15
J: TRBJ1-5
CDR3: CASSETGVGNQPQHF
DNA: TGTGCCAGCAGTGAGACAGGGGTTGGCAATCAGCCCCAGCATTTT

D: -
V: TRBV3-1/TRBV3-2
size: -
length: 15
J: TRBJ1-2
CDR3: CASSQRSGETYGYTF
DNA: TGTGCCAGCAGCCAACGCTCGGGGGAGACCTATGGCTACACCTTC

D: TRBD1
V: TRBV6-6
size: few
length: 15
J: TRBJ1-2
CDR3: CASTSGTGGRDGYTF
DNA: TGTGCCAGCACCTCCGGGACAGGGGGCAGAGATGGCTACACCTTC

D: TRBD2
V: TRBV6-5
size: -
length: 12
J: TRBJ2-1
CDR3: CASSHSGSEQFF
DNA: TGTGCCAGCAGTCATAGCGGGAGCGAGCAGTTCTTC

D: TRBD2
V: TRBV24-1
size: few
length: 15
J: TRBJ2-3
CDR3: CATSEPSGRQATQYF
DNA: TGTGCCACCAGTGAGCCTAGCGGGAGGCAAGCTACGCAGTATTTT

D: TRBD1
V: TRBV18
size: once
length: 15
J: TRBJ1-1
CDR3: CASSPPPQGASEAFF
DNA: TGTGCCAGCTCACCACCCCCACAGGGGGCCTCTGAAGCTTTCTTT

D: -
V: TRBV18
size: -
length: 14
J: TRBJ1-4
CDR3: CASSPREAGEKLFF
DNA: TGTGCCAGCTCACCCCGGGAGGCGGGGGAAAAACTGTTTTTT